These 2 T cell receptor beta chains share one sample of origin, sequenced in a study of T cell clonality in common variable immunodeficiency. These receptors have no identified antigens. Sequenced by immunoSEQ multiplex PCR; TCRdb stores in-frame clones only, minus some. The sample presents 14,000 or so clones, none singletons. Overall study results and limits: Reportedly, TCR beta sequences from common variable immunodeficiency showed fewer deletions and N-nucleotide insertions.

Sample: peripheral blood mononuclear cells. The receptors here all came from a human donor with common variable immunodeficiency.

This clone is medium-sized (0.01 to 0.1%). Germline and junction disagree at one end, which may indicate a read error. From the germline J gene comes the end of the CDR3, since the read stops 3 residues before it. The chain joins TRBV4-2 to TRBJ1-2; D gene unclear. CDR3 length equals 16 residues. CDR1 and CDR2 (germline): LGHNA, YNFKEQ. CDR3: CASSQGRQARPYGYTF. The CDR3 bases that were read are TGCGCCAGCAGCCAAGGGAGGCAGGCAAGGCCCTATGGC.

Of note for this clone: The read falls 3 residues short of the CDR3 end, and the missing part is taken from the germline J gene. V gene TRBV7-8 combines with J gene TRBJ1-1, with 7 bases aligning to TRBD1. V was pared by 6 bases and J by 0 bases, with 13 bases of the junction left unmatched. This CDR3 is 17 amino acids long. From germline, CDR1 is SGHVS and CDR2 FQNEAQ. Partial CDR3 DNA: TGTGCCAGCAGTCCGACAGGGCACAGGGGCCTGAACACTGAA. This sequence encodes CASSPTGHRGLNTE. The whole CDR3 reads CASSPTGHRGLNTEAFF.